The present TCR beta chain was sequenced within a study of blood T cells in healthy people across ages. Findings and limits, study-wide: Diversity was estimated from one million T cells, and these estimates were considered underestimates. Diversity of TCR beta correlated strongly with naive T cell percentage.

CDR1 is SGHTA and CDR2 is FQGNSA in the germline V gene. The CDR3 has 17 amino acids. The V end was cut by 1 base, the J end by 2 bases, with 16 bases between. Donors were healthy Caucasian individuals from Russia aged roughly 6 to 90. PCR was performed a second time for about 6 to 12 cycles using a sample-barcoded 5' primer and a J-beta primer mix. A template-switch adaptor that had 12 random nucleotides put a tag on each cDNA molecule. A single record per CDR3 protein comes from TCRdb applying MiXCR to the 5' RACE reads. The repertoire holds roughly 730,000 distinct CDR3 sequences, with more than 55% as singletons. This clonotype appeared a few times. Its specificity is not known.

The TCR sequence derives from a man aged 40-49 years in good health. The chain recombines TRBV7-2 with TRBJ2-3; D perhaps matches TRBD2 (6 bases). Sequenced material: blood. CDR3 region: CASSLGRGRSLTDTQYF. As DNA, the CDR3 is TGTGCCAGCAGCTTAGGGAGGGGCCGATCTCTCACAGATACGCAGTATTTT.